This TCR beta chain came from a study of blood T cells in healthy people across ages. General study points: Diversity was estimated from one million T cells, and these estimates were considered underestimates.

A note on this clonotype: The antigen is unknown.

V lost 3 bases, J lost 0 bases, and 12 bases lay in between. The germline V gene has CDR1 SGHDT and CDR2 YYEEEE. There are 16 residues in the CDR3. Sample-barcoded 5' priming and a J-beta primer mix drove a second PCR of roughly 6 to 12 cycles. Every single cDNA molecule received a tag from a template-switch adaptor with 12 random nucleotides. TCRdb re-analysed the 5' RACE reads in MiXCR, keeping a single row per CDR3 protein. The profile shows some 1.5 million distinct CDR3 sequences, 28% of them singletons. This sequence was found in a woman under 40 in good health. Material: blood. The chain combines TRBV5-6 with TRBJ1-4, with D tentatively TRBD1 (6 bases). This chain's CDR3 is CASSSGHSATNEKLFF. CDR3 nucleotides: TGTGCCAGCAGCTCGGGACATTCGGCAACTAATGAAAAACTGTTTTTT.